Sequencing of this T cell receptor beta chain was carried out in a study of blood T cell repertoires in COVID-19. Overall study context: Acute and convalescent COVID-19 specimens originated in the United States, Italy and Spain. PBMCs, B-cell-depleted T cells, or T cells were the source of the cDNA or gDNA that made up the material.

Authors' analysis steps: Estimated nucleated cell counts came from reference gene primer amplification. The method was immunoSEQ multiplex PCR; TCRdb's version includes in-frame clones alone and lacks a portion of them. D and trimming come from the DNA, and the V and J calls and clone size come from that table. The repertoire holds approximately 98,000 clones, with over 80% as singletons. J gave up 6 bases and V 3 bases, and 6 bases lay outside the gene matches. The length of the CDR3 is 15 residues. Germline V gives CDR1 KGHSH, CDR2 LQKENI. Material: peripheral blood. The chain couples TRBV18 to TRBJ1-5; the match to TRBD1 covers 9 bases. The sequence came from a man aged 80 or over with acute or convalescent COVID-19. This CDR3 is CASSPGTGGLQPQHF. The DNA of the CDR3 is TGTGCCAGCTCACCTGGAACAGGGGGCCTTCAGCCCCAGCATTTT.